The following is a TCR beta chain sequence with its context. Donors were grouped by their self-reported clinical history. Donors in Cohort 3 counted as recovered after two negative PCRs, clearance, or symptom resolution. This sample is part of a study of blood T cell repertoires in COVID-19. Study in general: The United States, Italy and Spain provided the acute and convalescent COVID-19 samples. The analysed material was cDNA or gDNA that came from T cells, B-cell-depleted T cells, or PBMCs.

Profiled with immunoSEQ multiplex PCR; TCRdb holds only in-frame clones, not every one. In the table there are some 500,000 clones, approximately 88% of which are singletons. The sample taken for sequencing was PBMCs or T cells enriched from blood (not recorded which). The origin of this receptor is a woman aged 40 to 49 who had recovered from COVID-19.

The CDR3 region has the DNA TGTGCCAGCAGCCATAGACAGGGGTGGAATGGCTACACCTTC. It yields the protein CASSHRQGWNGYTF. The chain carries TRBV14 and TRBJ1-2; 8 positions match TRBD1. There are 14 residues in the CDR3. V shed 3 bases and J 6 bases; nucleotides not matched to a gene: 6. In germline, CDR1 is SGHDN, CDR2 FVKESK.